What follows is one T cell receptor (beta chain) and its context. These data come from a study of siplizumab effects on memory and regulatory T cells. With 3 bases clipped from V and 9 bases from J, the junction kept 6 bases outside the gene matches. Per the germline V gene, CDR1 is SQVTM and CDR2 is ANQGSEA. CDR3 length equals 13 residues. Profiled with immunoSEQ multiplex PCR; TCRdb holds only in-frame clones, not every one. The sample holds some 100,000 clones; 90% to 95% are singletons and the top ten take over 0.15%. The chain carries TRBV29-1 and TRBJ1-1, with 11 bases aligning to TRBD1. The sample was non-Treg CD4+ T cells sorted from blood. This TCR derives from a human donor in good health. For the CDR3, the DNA is TGCAGCGTTGAGGGACAGGGGGGGCCGCAAGCTTTCTTT. Translation gives CSVEGQGGPQAFF.